Listed below are T cell receptor beta chains from one sample, sequenced in a study of vaccination effects on CD4 cells after COVID-19. Their cognate antigens are unknown. This table comes from immunoSEQ multiplex PCR, and its TCRdb copy is limited to in-frame clones, with some not included. The data show 9,500 to 15,000 clones, with over 60% seen just once and about 9.1% held by the top ten. The specimen comprised CD4+ T cells from PBMCs cultured with SARS-CoV-2 spike peptides, sampled after COVID-19 vaccination. These receptors came from a human donor who received a COVID-19 vaccine. Both conserved end residues are part of each CDR3. D genes are given only for firm matches.

V gene	D gene	J gene	CDR3 length	CDR3 protein
TRBV5-8	NA	TRBJ2-1	17	CASSLVVGGRSYNEQFF
TRBV28	TRBD2	TRBJ2-5	16	CASSLRRGAGVETQYF
TRBV19	NA	TRBJ2-7	14	CASSIVGRPEEQYF
TRBV7-2	NA	TRBJ2-7	17	CASSLRKGKGSAYEQYF
TRBV21-1	NA	TRBJ1-2	15	CASSKGDCTGNGYTF
TRBV5-1	TRBD2	TRBJ2-3	14	CASSASGTVDTQYF
TRBV9	TRBD1	TRBJ1-5	15	CASSVGTGGSQPQHF
TRBV6-5	TRBD1	TRBJ2-6	16	CASSLGQFSGANVLTF
TRBV6-2/TRBV6-3	NA	TRBJ2-7	15	CASSYSRVSSYEQYF
TRBV9	NA	TRBJ1-1	13	CASSVTGNTEAFF
TRBV5-1	NA	TRBJ2-5	15	CASSSRARYQETQYF
TRBV5-1	NA	TRBJ1-6	18	CASSTGTKGEGHNSPLHF
TRBV7-9	NA	TRBJ1-1	17	CASSLDAGYRAVAEAFF
TRBV19	NA	TRBJ2-2	15	CASTLQGANTGELFF
TRBV27	TRBD1	TRBJ2-1	17	CASSNGRGGTGNNEQFF
TRBV9	NA	TRBJ1-5	15	CASSVGAALNQPQHF
TRBV18	NA	TRBJ2-7	15	CASSPPGPGTYEQYF
TRBV2	NA	TRBJ1-2	13	CASSDRGYYGYTF
TRBV15	NA	TRBJ1-2	14	CATSSRESGVGYTF
TRBV5-1	NA	TRBJ2-7	13	CASSLGGDGEQYF
TRBV30	TRBD1	TRBJ1-1	12	CAWTGGGTEAFF
TRBV2	NA	TRBJ1-5	13	CASSEAVYWPQHF
TRBV13	TRBD2	TRBJ2-1	17	CASSPPTSGRRSYEQFF
TRBV7-9	NA	TRBJ1-2	18	CASRGVDASGGPNYGYTF
TRBV5-1	NA	TRBJ2-1	15	CASSLPTGPTEEQFF
TRBV30	NA	TRBJ1-4	13	CAWRNLGAPVLFF
TRBV7-3	TRBD2	TRBJ2-5	17	CASSPRTSGGAGETQYF
TRBV3-1/TRBV3-2	NA	TRBJ1-3	13	CASSRGLSDTIYF
TRBV4-3	TRBD2	TRBJ2-1	17	CASSRLAGGSSYNEQFF
TRBV7-2	NA	TRBJ2-2	13	CASSSRGTGELFF
TRBV28	NA	TRBJ1-1	13	CASIPPGTIKAFF
TRBV18	TRBD2	TRBJ2-7	16	CASSQRPSGGSHEQYF
TRBV7-2	TRBD1	TRBJ1-2	16	CASSLETRRGPGGYTF
TRBV6-4	TRBD1	TRBJ2-6	18	CASSDSTGAGSGANVLTF
TRBV12-5	NA	TRBJ1-6	17	CASGLSIQRSDNSPLHF
TRBV19	NA	TRBJ2-5	11	CASRNGETQYF
TRBV28	TRBD1	TRBJ2-7	14	CASSSSGGSGEQYF
TRBV29-1	NA	TRBJ2-5	12	CSVKRQPETQYF
TRBV3-1/TRBV3-2	NA	TRBJ1-5	17	CASSQVPGFSSNQPQHF
TRBV5-6	NA	TRBJ1-1	14	CASSLFGVDTEAFF
TRBV10-3	TRBD1	TRBJ1-2	17	CAISASGQPKPNYGYTF
TRBV5-1	NA	TRBJ1-4	16	CASSLVPGPTNEKLFF
TRBV7-2	TRBD1	TRBJ1-2	14	CASSLGTGNHGYTF
TRBV5-1	TRBD1	TRBJ1-1	15	CASSPGQGRSTEAFF
TRBV5-1	TRBD1	TRBJ1-1	13	CASSQDRGAEAFF
TRBV15	NA	TRBJ2-4	16	CATSIEGEIAKNIQYF
TRBV4-2	TRBD2	TRBJ2-5	17	CASSQRTSGVLGETQYF
TRBV5-1	TRBD2	TRBJ2-1	16	CASSLRTSGGASEQFF
TRBV10-3	TRBD1	TRBJ1-3	15	CAISEAPGQGNTIYF
TRBV2	TRBD1	TRBJ2-7	15	CASSVLQGARDEQYF
TRBV19	NA	TRBJ2-7	14	CASSGDRRAYEQYF
TRBV7-9	NA	TRBJ2-2	15	CASSLLSSRGGELFF